The 25 T cell receptor beta chains below were found in one sample sequenced in a study of blood T cell repertoires in COVID-19. Using immunoSEQ multiplex PCR, the repertoire was profiled, and TCRdb retains in-frame clones only, with some absent. The sample shows some 120,000 clones, 88% of them seen only once. The sample was peripheral blood. The receptors originated from a human donor in a cohort sampled during active COVID-19.

With respect to this clone: Other DNA sequences of this sample code for an identical CDR3. The chain combines TRBV5-1 with TRBJ2-5; the match to TRBD1 covers 8 bases. The CDR3 totals 14 residues. The V segment lost 3 bases and the J segment 4 bases; nucleotides outside the gene matches: 5. The germline V gene encodes CDR1 SGHRS and CDR2 YFSETQ. CDR3 amino acids: CASSSRDRGETQYF. CDR3 sequence (DNA): TGCGCCAGCAGCTCTAGAGACAGGGGAGAGACCCAGTACTTC.

The V and J genes are TRBV11-2 and TRBJ2-7, with 7 bases fitting TRBD1. Germline V gene data show CDR1 as SGHAT and CDR2 as FQNNGV. V gave up 5 bases and J gave up 0 bases; unmatched junction bases: 13. CDR3 length: 17 amino acids. The CDR3 region has the DNA TGTGCCAGCAGCCTCCGGGTCCTCGGGACAGACTCCTACGAGCAGTACTTC. Encoded protein: CASSLRVLGTDSYEQYF.

This clone came up a few times. Other DNA sequences from this sample encode an identical CDR3 as well. CDR3 protein: CSVAGGSGTDTQYF. The CDR3 DNA is TGCAGCGTTGCGGGGGGCTCGGGCACAGATACGCAGTATTTT. The rearrangement links TRBV29-1 to TRBJ2-3, with D perhaps TRBD2 (7 bases). V gave up 4 bases and J gave up 1 base, with 12 bases separating them. Germline V CDR1 and CDR2: SQVTM, ANQGSEA. The CDR3 has 14 amino acids.

J is TRBJ2-7 and V is TRBV5-1; TRBD2 aligns across 11 bases. Trimming removed 1 base from V and 3 bases from J; junction bases left unmatched: 15. Germline assignment: CDR1 SGHRS and CDR2 YFSETQ. The CDR3 sequence is 19 residues long. CDR3 amino acids: CASSLSPGLAATGGYEQYF. CDR3 nucleotide sequence: TGCGCCAGCAGCTTGTCCCCGGGACTAGCGGCCACAGGGGGCTACGAGCAGTACTTC.

The rearrangement uses TRBV7-9 and TRBJ1-2; 7 bases map to TRBD1. Trimming cost V 9 bases and J 4 bases; bases outside gene matches: 17. There are 16 residues in the CDR3. Looked up from germline, CDR1 is SEHNR and CDR2 is FQNEAQ (reference sequence). The CDR3 DNA is TGTGCCAGGTCATTAAACCCCACCCGGGACAGCTATGGCTACACCTTC. Translating it yields CARSLNPTRDSYGYTF.

V and J are TRBV2 and TRBJ2-2; 12 bases fit TRBD1. The CDR3 spans 17 residues. Trimming took 2 bases from V and 6 from J; bases not matched to a gene: 7. In germline, CDR1 is SNHLY, CDR2 FYNNEI. As DNA, the CDR3 is TGTGCCAGCAGTGAATTTGGGGGACAGGGGGCCGCCGGGGAGCTGTTTTTT. Amino acid sequence: CASSEFGGQGAAGELFF.

The J gene is TRBJ2-7, the V gene TRBV4-2; 9 bases are a match to TRBD2. Germline V gene lookup returns CDR1 LGHNA and CDR2 YNFKEQ. The CDR3 spans 14 residues. V lost 4 bases to trimming and J lost 4 bases; unmatched junction nucleotides: 5. CDR3 sequence reads: CASSPASGVYEQYF. Written as DNA, the CDR3 is TGTGCCAGCAGCCCGGCTAGCGGGGTATACGAGCAGTACTTC.

This chain uses TRBV9 with TRBJ2-1, with a weak D call TRBD2 (5 bases). The CDR3 runs 13 residues. The V end was cut by 0 bases, the J end by 6 bases, with 7 bases between. CDR1 SGDLS and CDR2 YYNGEE come from the germline V gene. CDR3 in DNA: TGTGCCAGCAGCGTAGCAGAGGGCAATGAGCAGTTCTTC. Its protein product is CASSVAEGNEQFF.

This chain connects TRBV12-3 or TRBV12-4 to TRBJ2-2; weak D call: TRBD1 (6 bases). This CDR3 contains 12 residues. V dropped 5 bases and J dropped 11 bases, with 12 bases sitting between them. As DNA, the CDR3 is TGTGCCAGCAGTGTCAGGGGTGTTGAGCTGTTTTTT. Its translation is CASSVRGVELFF.

The chain joins TRBV2 to TRBJ1-2, with 10 bases lining up with TRBD1. The germline V gene encodes CDR1 SNHLY and CDR2 FYNNEI. The CDR3 runs 15 residues. V lost 4 bases, J lost 4 bases, and 6 bases stayed unmatched. CDR3 protein: CASSGQGALGYGYTF. The DNA for the CDR3 is TGTGCCAGCAGTGGACAGGGGGCGTTAGGCTATGGCTACACCTTC.

V gene TRBV24-1 combines with J gene TRBJ2-1; TRBD2 aligns across 8 bases. The CDR3 is 16 amino acids. Germline lookup yields CDR1 KGHDR and CDR2 SFDVKD. V was clipped by 4 bases and J by 6 bases; unmatched bases: 10. CDR3 DNA sequence: TGTGCCACCAGTGACCCGCGGGGGGACACTATCAATGAGCAGTTCTTC. It encodes CATSDPRGDTINEQFF.

The V call is TRBV30, the J call TRBJ2-5; possibly TRBD2 for D (6 bases). This CDR3 contains 13 residues. V lost 2 bases and J 5 bases, leaving 12 bases between the germline ends. The germline V gene has CDR1 GTSNPN and CDR2 SVGIG (reference sequence). CDR3 loop: CAWSQMAGETQYF. The DNA of the CDR3 is TGTGCCTGGAGTCAAATGGCGGGGGAGACCCAGTACTTC.

The CDR3 DNA reads as TGTGCCACCAGCAGCTCCAGGGGATCTGGAAACACCATATATTTT. It codes for CATSSSRGSGNTIYF. The chain joins TRBV15 to TRBJ1-3; D may be TRBD1 (6 bases). The V and J ends lost 3 bases and 1 base respectively, with 10 bases between them. Germline CDR1 LNHNV, CDR2 YYDKDF (reference sequence). The CDR3 is 15 amino acids.

The V call is TRBV4-1, the J call TRBJ2-3; 11 nucleotides line up with TRBD2. Per germline, CDR1 MGHRA and CDR2 YSYEKL. V trimming: 0 bases; J trimming: 6 bases; junction bases outside the gene matches: 5. This CDR3 comprises 16 residues. Written as DNA, the CDR3 is TGCGCCAGCAGCCAAGATAGCGGGGGGGGGCCGGATACGCAGTATTTT. This gives the protein CASSQDSGGGPDTQYF.

This clone has a single count. This chain uses TRBV13 with TRBJ2-6; D not resolved. V was trimmed by 5 bases and J by 1 base, leaving 3 bases between them. The CDR3 consists of 13 residues. CDR1 and CDR2 (germline): PRHDT, FYEKMQ (reference sequence). DNA for the CDR3: TGTGCCAGCAGCCTTTCTGGGGCCAACGTCCTGACTTTC. Translated: CASSLSGANVLTF.

The genes are TRBV5-6 and TRBJ2-5, with a weak D call TRBD2 (6 bases). CDR3 length equals 16 residues. Germline V lookup: CDR1 SGHDT, CDR2 YYEEEE. V was clipped by 4 bases and J by 1 base, with 17 bases between them. For the CDR3, the DNA is TGTGCCAGCAGCCCCCTGGACGGGAGCGCCCAAGAGACCCAGTACTTC. Its translation: CASSPLDGSAQETQYF. Looking up the rest from reference TRBV5-6 and TRBJ2-5 gives the full variable domain: DAGVTQSPTHLIKTRGQQVTLRCSPKSGHDTVSWYQQALGQGPQFIFQYYEEEERQRGNFPDRFSGHQFPNYSSELNVNALLLGDSALYLCASSPLDGSAQETQYFGPGTRLLVL.

The sample holds one count of this clone. The chain has TRBV6-4 and TRBJ2-7; D possibly corresponds to TRBD1 (5 bases). The ends were cut back, 3 bases at V and 6 bases at J, with 18 bases in the middle. The CDR3 has 15 residues. Germline values: CDR1 MRHNA, CDR2 SNTAGT. The CDR3 region is CASSEPRFPGCEQYF. CDR3 coding DNA: TGTGCCAGCAGTGAGCCTCGTTTCCCAGGGTGCGAGCAGTACTTC.

This chain joins TRBV30 and TRBJ1-2, with 8 bases identical to TRBD1. Per the germline V gene, CDR1 is GTSNPN and CDR2 is SVGIG (reference sequence). The CDR3 is made up of 12 amino acids. V gave up 2 bases and J gave up 4 bases; unmatched junction bases: 0. The CDR3 DNA is TGTGCCTGGAGTACAGGGGGCTATGGCTACACCTTC. Encoded protein: CAWSTGGYGYTF.

This clone was detected once. This sequence joins TRBV29-1 and TRBJ2-7; tentatively, D is TRBD2 (6 bases). V was trimmed by 6 bases and J by 0 bases, leaving 6 bases between them. The CDR3 contains 11 residues. The germline gives CDR1 SQVTM, CDR2 ANQGSEA. In DNA form, the CDR3 reads TGCAGCGTGGGGGGCTCCTACGAGCAGTACTTC. This translates into CSVGGSYEQYF.

The V gene is TRBV29-1, the J gene TRBJ2-2, with D possibly TRBD1 on 6 matching bases. Deletions cut 6 bases from V and 0 bases from J, with 8 bases between. Germline values: CDR1 SQVTM, CDR2 ANQGSEA. This CDR3 region has 13 residues. The CDR3 sequence: CSVDRANTGELFF. CDR3 bases: TGCAGCGTGGACAGAGCGAACACCGGGGAGCTGTTTTTT.

The chain joins TRBV11-2 to TRBJ2-5, with D maybe TRBD2 (5 bases). Trimming left V 3 bases short and J 5 bases short, with 13 bases between. CDR1 is SGHAT, CDR2 FQNNGV, per germline. This CDR3 has 14 amino acids. CDR3 in amino acids: CASSLGGGFETQYF. The CDR3 DNA follows: TGTGCCAGCAGCTTGGGTGGAGGCTTCGAGACCCAGTACTTC.

The gene calls are TRBV4-1 and TRBJ1-2, with D possibly matching TRBD1 (5 bases). Trimming removed 1 base from V and 1 base from J, with 7 bases in between. The V gene's germline CDR1 is MGHRA and CDR2 YSYEKL. The CDR3 loop spans 14 amino acids. CDR3 sequence (DNA): TGCGCCAGCAGCCAAGTAGGGGATAACTATGGCTACACCTTC. It specifies CASSQVGDNYGYTF.

Regarding this clone: This sample includes further DNA sequences coding for the same CDR3. The chain joins TRBV7-9 to TRBJ1-2; TRBD1 matches at 7 bases. The CDR3 contains 15 residues. Germline values: CDR1 SEHNR, CDR2 FQNEAQ (reference sequence). J gave up 8 bases and V 1 base, and 10 bases lay outside the gene matches. The CDR3 coding sequence is TGTGCCAGCAGCTTAGAGTCGGCAGGGGGTCGGGGCTACACCTTC. This translates into CASSLESAGGRGYTF.

This chain joins TRBV19 and TRBJ1-3; D might be TRBD1 (6 bases). V was shortened by 8 bases and J by 2 bases, with 19 bases between the two germline ends. This CDR3 is 16 amino acids long. The germline V gene encodes CDR1 LNHDA and CDR2 SQIVND (reference sequence). Here the CDR3 reads CASRLQGILAGNTIYF. The CDR3 region has the DNA TGTGCCAGTCGTCTACAGGGCATCTTGGCTGGAAACACCATATATTTT.

The rearrangement joins TRBV6-5 to TRBJ2-7, with 8 bases aligning to TRBD1. There are 13 residues in the CDR3. With 6 bases clipped from V and 3 bases from J, the junction kept 4 bases outside the gene matches. The germline V gene has CDR1 MNHEY and CDR2 SVGAGI. The CDR3 DNA sequence: TGTGCCAGCAGGACCGACAGGGGCTACGAGCAGTACTTC. Its protein is CASRTDRGYEQYF.